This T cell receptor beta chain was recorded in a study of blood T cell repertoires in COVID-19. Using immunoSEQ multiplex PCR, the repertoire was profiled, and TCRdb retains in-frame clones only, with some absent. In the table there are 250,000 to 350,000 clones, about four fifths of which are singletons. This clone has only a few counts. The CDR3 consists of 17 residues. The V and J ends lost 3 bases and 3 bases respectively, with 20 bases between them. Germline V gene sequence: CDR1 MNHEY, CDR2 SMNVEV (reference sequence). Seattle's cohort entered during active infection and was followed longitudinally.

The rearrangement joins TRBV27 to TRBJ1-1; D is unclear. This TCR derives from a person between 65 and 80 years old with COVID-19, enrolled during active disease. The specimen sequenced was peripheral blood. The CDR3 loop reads CASSLYLGASDDTEAFF. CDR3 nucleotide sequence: TGTGCCAGCAGTTTGTATTTGGGTGCCAGCGACGACACTGAAGCTTTCTTT.